These 6 T cell receptor beta chains share one sample of origin, sequenced in a study of blood T cell repertoires in COVID-19. The protocol was immunoSEQ multiplex PCR, while the TCRdb copy is restricted to in-frame clones and leaves out a portion. The sample has about 330,000 clones, roughly 86% seen once. Sample: peripheral blood. These receptors were collected from a woman aged 45-65 years with acute or convalescent COVID-19.

The CDR3 loop is CASSPTSGKQETQYF. The CDR3 bases are TGTGCCAGCTCACCCACTAGCGGGAAGCAAGAGACCCAGTACTTC. The genes are TRBV18 and TRBJ2-5, with 10 bases identical to TRBD2. The J segment lost 2 bases and the V segment lost 3 bases, leaving 3 bases of the junction unmatched. CDR1 KGHSH and CDR2 LQKENI come from the germline V gene. This CDR3 has 15 residues.

This clone was seen just once. The chain joins TRBV7-2 to TRBJ1-2, with 8 bases that match TRBD1. The CDR3 totals 14 residues. V lost 2 bases to trimming and J lost 4 bases; unmatched junction nucleotides: 3. CDR1 is SGHTA and CDR2 is FQGNSA in the germline V gene. CDR3: CASSLRDRGYGYTF. In nucleotides, the CDR3 is TGTGCCAGCAGCTTACGAGACAGGGGCTATGGCTACACCTTC.

The V and J genes are TRBV5-6 and TRBJ1-5; D perhaps matches TRBD1 (6 bases). Trimming cost V 4 bases and J 2 bases, with 13 bases left between them. The germline gives CDR1 SGHDT, CDR2 YYEEEE. The CDR3 runs 15 residues. CDR3 DNA: TGTGCCAGCAGCGTGGCCCCAGGGGGCAATCAGCCCCAGCATTTT. It is translated as CASSVAPGGNQPQHF.

This sequence joins TRBV21-1 and TRBJ2-1; the D segment call TRBD2 is taken from the table without a DNA check. TRBV21-1 is recorded as a pseudogene. There are 15 residues in the CDR3. The CDR3 DNA reads TGTGCCAGCAGCAAGGGTAGCGGGATTTACAATGAGCAGTTCTTC. Amino acid sequence: CASSKGSGIYNEQFF.

V and J are TRBV27 and TRBJ1-5; no firm D call. The CDR3 contains 15 residues. Per the germline V gene, CDR1 is MNHEY and CDR2 is SMNVEV (reference sequence). V was shortened by 1 base and J by 7 bases, with 14 bases between the two germline ends. The CDR3 DNA sequence: TGTGCCAGCAGTTTATTGAGCATAGCTGGCCAGCCCCAGCATTTT. Translating gives CASSLLSIAGQPQHF.

The chain is built from TRBV27 and TRBJ2-5, with TRBD2 as a possible D gene (7 bases). Trimming shortened V by 1 base and J by 1 base, and 10 bases separated the two germline ends. CDR1 is MNHEY, CDR2 SMNVEV, per germline (reference sequence). The CDR3 length is 15 residues. The CDR3 nucleotides are TGTGCCAGCAGTTTATTTGCGGGGGCCCAAGAGACCCAGTACTTC. This encodes CASSLFAGAQETQYF.